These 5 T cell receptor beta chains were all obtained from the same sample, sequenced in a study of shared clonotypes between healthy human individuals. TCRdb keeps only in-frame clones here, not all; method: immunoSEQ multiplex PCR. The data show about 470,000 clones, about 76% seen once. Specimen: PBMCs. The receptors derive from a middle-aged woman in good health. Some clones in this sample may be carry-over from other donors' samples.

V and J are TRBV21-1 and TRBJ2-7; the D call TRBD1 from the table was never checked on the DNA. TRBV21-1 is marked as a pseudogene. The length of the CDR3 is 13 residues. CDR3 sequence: CASSGTGGDEQYF. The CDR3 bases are TGTGCCAGCAGCGGAACAGGGGGAGACGAGCAGTACTTC.

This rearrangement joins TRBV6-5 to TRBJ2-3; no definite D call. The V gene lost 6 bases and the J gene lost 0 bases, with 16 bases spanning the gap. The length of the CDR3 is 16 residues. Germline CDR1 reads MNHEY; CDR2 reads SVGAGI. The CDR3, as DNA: TGTGCCAGCAGCTACAGTGTTTTGGGCAGCACAGATACGCAGTATTTT. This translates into CASSYSVLGSTDTQYF.

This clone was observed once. Here the CDR3 reads CASSLTSGYNEQFF. CDR3 coding DNA: TGTGCCAGCAGCCTGACTAGTGGGTATAATGAGCAGTTCTTC. V and J are TRBV5-4 and TRBJ2-1; D is possibly TRBD2 (6 bases). Trimming took off 4 bases at V and 7 bases at J, with 15 bases between the two ends. There are 14 residues in the CDR3. Germline-derived CDR1 and CDR2 are SGHNT and YYREEE (reference sequence).

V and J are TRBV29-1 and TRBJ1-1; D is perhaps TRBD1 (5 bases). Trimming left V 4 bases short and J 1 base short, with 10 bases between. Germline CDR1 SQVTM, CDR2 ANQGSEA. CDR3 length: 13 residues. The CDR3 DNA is TGCAGCGTTGGACAGCACCAGAACACTGAAGCTTTCTTT. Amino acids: CSVGQHQNTEAFF.

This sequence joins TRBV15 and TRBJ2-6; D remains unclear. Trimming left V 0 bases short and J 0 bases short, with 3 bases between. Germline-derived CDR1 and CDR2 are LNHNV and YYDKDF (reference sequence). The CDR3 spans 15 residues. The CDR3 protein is CATSRDLSGANVLTF. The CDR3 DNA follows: TGTGCCACCAGCAGAGATCTCTCTGGGGCCAACGTCCTGACTTTC.